These 24 T cell receptor beta chains share one sample of origin, sequenced in a study of cytomegalovirus exposure and HLA in healthy donors. TCRdb's table, derived via immunoSEQ multiplex PCR, lists solely in-frame clones and lacks some. This table has 200,000 to 250,000 clones, 65% to 85% appearing once. The specimen sequenced was PBMCs. All receptors come from a woman aged 30 to 39 in good health and CMV-seropositive.

The sample holds one count of this clone. The J gene is TRBJ2-7, the V gene TRBV5-6; D gene unclear. Germline CDR1 is SGHDT and CDR2 is YYEEEE. CDR3 length: 14 residues. V dropped 4 bases and J dropped 0 bases, with 11 bases sitting between them. CDR3 sequence (DNA): TGTGCCAGCAGCGCTGACTTGAGCTCCTACGAGCAGTACTTC. It codes for CASSADLSSYEQYF.

This clone was detected a few times. The gene calls are TRBV27 and TRBJ2-5, with 9 positions matching TRBD2. In germline, CDR1 is MNHEY, CDR2 SMNVEV (reference sequence). V dropped 6 bases and J dropped 7; count of bases not matched to a gene: 9. This CDR3 is 14 amino acids long. As DNA, the CDR3 is TGTGCCAGCAGAAAACCTAGCGGGGCACGGACCCAGTACTTC. Protein: CASRKPSGARTQYF.

J is TRBJ2-1 and V is TRBV5-4, with 11 bases fitting TRBD1. Trimming took 4 bases from V and 5 from J; bases not matched to a gene: 5. Germline V gene data show CDR1 as SGHNT and CDR2 as YYREEE (reference sequence). The CDR3 sequence is 15 residues long. The CDR3 nucleotides are TGTGCCAGCAGCCCGGGACAGGGGGTCCACAATGAGCAGTTCTTC. Translating gives CASSPGQGVHNEQFF.

The CDR3 sequence is CASSLVPGSSNSYEQYF. CDR3 nucleotide sequence: TGTGCCAGCAGCTTAGTTCCGGGCAGCAGTAACTCCTACGAGCAGTACTTC. The chain carries TRBV7-2 and TRBJ2-7; no firm D call. The germline V gene encodes CDR1 SGHTA and CDR2 FQGNSA. The CDR3 has 17 residues. The ends were cut back, 1 base at V and 0 bases at J, with 16 bases in the middle.

The rearrangement joins TRBV30 to TRBJ1-1; no clear D gene. Trimming cost V 8 bases and J 5 bases, with 9 bases left between them. This CDR3 has 10 amino acids. CDR1 is GTSNPN, CDR2 SVGIG, per germline (reference sequence). The CDR3 reads CAGARTEAFF. In nucleotides, the CDR3 is TGTGCCGGAGCTAGGACTGAAGCTTTCTTT.

As for this clone: A read error is the likely source, as a far larger clone sits one nucleotide away. This chain links TRBV27 with TRBJ1-5; D remains ambiguous. Germline V lookup: CDR1 MNHEY, CDR2 SMNVEV (reference sequence). Between the trimmed V and J ends, which lost 2 bases and 4 bases, there was a span of 3 bases. The CDR3 extends over 12 amino acids. CDR3 residues: CASSLGNQPQHF. CDR3 DNA: TGTGCCAGCAGTTTAGGGAATCAGCCCCAGCATTTT.

The chain links TRBV9 to TRBJ2-2; TRBD1 or TRBD2 may be the D gene (7 bases each). The CDR3 has 13 amino acids. Germline CDR1 is SGDLS and CDR2 is YYNGEE. The V end was cut by 3 bases, the J end by 7 bases, with 10 bases between. CDR3 in DNA: TGTGCCAGCAGCGCCAGGGGGGGCGGGGAGCTGTTTTTT. Protein sequence: CASSARGGGELFF. The complete variable domain, with remaining parts taken from reference TRBV9 and TRBJ2-2, reads DSGVTQTPKHLITATGQRVTLRCSPRSGDLSVYWYQQSLDQGLQFLIQYYNGEERAKGNILERFSAQQFPDLHSELNLSSLELGDSALYFCASSARGGGELFFGEGSRLTVL.

J is TRBJ2-5 and V is TRBV4-1; tentative D call: TRBD2 (7 bases). CDR3 size: 17 residues. The V end was cut by 2 bases, the J end by 3 bases, with 19 bases between. CDR1 MGHRA and CDR2 YSYEKL come from the germline V gene. CDR3 DNA: TGCGCCAGCAGCCAACCAAGGGGGGGCAGGGGCAAAGAGACCCAGTACTTC. This sequence encodes CASSQPRGGRGKETQYF.

The chain recombines TRBV5-6 with TRBJ1-4; possibly TRBD1 for D (5 bases). V was trimmed by 3 bases and J by 4 bases, leaving 22 bases between them. This CDR3 has 18 amino acids. Germline values: CDR1 SGHDT, CDR2 YYEEEE. The CDR3 DNA reads as TGTGCCAGCAGCTCGTGGGCAACAGGTGGGGGGTATAATGAAAAACTGTTTTTT. Translated: CASSSWATGGGYNEKLFF.

The rearrangement links TRBV18 to TRBJ1-5; D is ambiguous. Trimming took off 3 bases at V and 5 bases at J, with 11 bases between the two ends. The CDR3 is 14 residues long. Germline-derived CDR1 and CDR2 are KGHSH and LQKENI. The CDR3 loop reads CASSPMLEDQPQHF. The DNA of the CDR3 is TGTGCCAGCTCACCTATGCTTGAGGATCAGCCCCAGCATTTT.

The chain uses TRBV9 and TRBJ2-1, with 10 positions matching TRBD2. V dropped 3 bases and J dropped 13; count of bases not matched to a gene: 7. In germline, CDR1 is SGDLS, CDR2 YYNGEE. CDR3 size: 13 residues. The CDR3 bases are TGTGCCAGCAGCGGCGCTAGCGGGAGTCCCCAGTTCTTC. As protein: CASSGASGSPQFF.

This sequence joins TRBV5-1 and TRBJ2-7; D is perhaps TRBD1 (5 bases). Germline CDR1 reads SGHRS; CDR2 reads YFSETQ. Trimming took off 0 bases at V and 2 bases at J, with 6 bases between the two ends. CDR3 length equals 13 residues. The CDR3 is CASSLEGTYEQYF. The CDR3 nucleotides read TGCGCCAGCAGCTTGGAGGGGACCTACGAGCAGTACTTC. The full variable domain, in which reference TRBV5-1 and TRBJ2-7 provide the parts outside the CDR3, is KAGVTQTPRYLIKTRGQQVTLSCSPISGHRSVSWYQQTPGQGLQFLFEYFSETQRNKGNFPGRFSGRQFSNSRSEMNVSTLELGDSALYLCASSLEGTYEQYFGPGTRLTVT.

The chain couples TRBV7-2 to TRBJ1-2; D possibly corresponds to TRBD1 (5 bases). There are 16 residues in the CDR3. V was shortened by 0 bases and J by 2 bases, with 13 bases between the two germline ends. Germline CDR1 SGHTA, CDR2 FQGNSA. CDR3: CASSLAVTPGNYGYTF. The CDR3 DNA reads as TGTGCCAGCAGCTTAGCAGTGACCCCAGGGAACTATGGCTACACCTTC.

This chain joins TRBV7-3 and TRBJ1-2; D not certain. The ends were cut back, 4 bases at V and 8 bases at J, with 20 bases in the middle. Per the germline V gene, CDR1 is SGHTA and CDR2 is FQGTGA. This CDR3 is built from 15 residues. The CDR3 coding sequence is TGTGCCAGCAGCTCCAAATCCCACGCCGGGGAGGGCTACACCTTC. Protein sequence: CASSSKSHAGEGYTF.

Written as DNA, the CDR3 is TGTGCCTGGAGTGTACAGGGAGACTACCAAAAAAACATTCAGTACTTC. Amino acid sequence: CAWSVQGDYQKNIQYF. This chain connects TRBV30 to TRBJ2-4; tentative D call: TRBD1 (6 bases). With 0 bases removed from V and 4 bases from J, the gap between germline ends came to 16 bases. The CDR3 sequence is 16 residues long. From germline, CDR1 is GTSNPN and CDR2 SVGIG (reference sequence).

The chain couples TRBV13 to TRBJ1-1, with a tentative D call TRBD1 (5 bases). Germline values: CDR1 PRHDT, CDR2 FYEKMQ (reference sequence). This CDR3 has 17 residues. Trimming removed 2 bases from V and 1 base from J, with 17 bases in between. CDR3 loop: CASSLNGLTVRNTEAFF. In DNA, the CDR3 is TGTGCCAGCAGCTTAAATGGGCTGACAGTTAGGAACACTGAAGCTTTCTTT. Together with reference TRBV13 and TRBJ1-1, the CDR3 gives the full variable domain: AAGVIQSPRHLIKEKRETATLKCYPIPRHDTVYWYQQGPGQDPQFLISFYEKMQSDKGSIPDRFSAQQFSDYHSELNMSSLELGDSALYFCASSLNGLTVRNTEAFFGQGTRLTVV.

This clone showed up just a few times. DNA for the CDR3: TGTGCCAGTAGTACTGGGGGCTATGGCTACACCTTC. It is translated as CASSTGGYGYTF. The chain uses TRBV19 and TRBJ1-2, with D possibly TRBD1 on 5 matching bases. V was clipped by 4 bases and J by 4 bases, with 7 bases between them. The germline gives CDR1 LNHDA, CDR2 SQIVND (reference sequence). The CDR3 is 12 residues long.

The count of this clone is one. The chain combines TRBV2 with TRBJ2-1, with D maybe TRBD2 (5 bases). Germline CDR1 and CDR2: SNHLY and FYNNEI. The length of the CDR3 is 13 residues. The V gene lost 11 bases and the J gene lost 2 bases, with 13 bases spanning the gap. The CDR3 is CAGRPGTYNEQFF. CDR3 DNA: TGTGCCGGTCGTCCGGGGACCTACAATGAGCAGTTCTTC.

V is TRBV28 and J is TRBJ2-7; no firm D call. Germline-derived CDR1 and CDR2 are MDHEN and SYDVKM. This CDR3 has 12 residues. Deletions cut 3 bases from V and 6 bases from J, with 9 bases between. CDR3 protein: CASSLWKGEQYF. The CDR3 nucleotides read TGTGCCAGCAGTTTGTGGAAGGGCGAGCAGTACTTC.

This clone was counted ten times or more. This chain links TRBV7-3 with TRBJ2-3; possibly TRBD1 or TRBD2 for D (6 bases each). Germline CDR1 SGHTA, CDR2 FQGTGA. There are 14 residues in the CDR3. V was cut by 4 bases and J by 5 bases, with 13 bases left in between. CDR3 loop: CASSSQGGGDTQYF. The DNA for the CDR3 is TGTGCCAGCAGCTCACAGGGAGGTGGAGATACGCAGTATTTT.

The chain links TRBV30 to TRBJ1-2; tentative D call: TRBD1 (5 bases). V shed 7 bases and J shed 7 bases, with 13 bases lying between them. The germline CDR1 and CDR2 sequences are GTSNPN and SVGIG (reference sequence). The CDR3 contains 11 residues. CDR3 nucleotide sequence: TGTGCCTCACGGCGGGGGGGTGGCTACACCTTC. This encodes CASRRGGGYTF.

The chain is built from TRBV9 and TRBJ2-7, with 7 nucleotides matching TRBD2. Germline CDR1 is SGDLS and CDR2 is YYNGEE. The CDR3 is 13 residues long. V shed 3 bases and J 3 bases; nucleotides not matched to a gene: 3. The CDR3 loop is CASSETSDYEQYF. In DNA form, the CDR3 reads TGTGCCAGCAGCGAAACTAGCGACTACGAGCAGTACTTC.

The chain has TRBV13 and TRBJ2-7, with TRBD1 matching 7 bases. V shed 5 bases, J shed 2 bases, and the junction held 6 bases outside the gene matches. The CDR3 length is 14 residues. CDR1 PRHDT and CDR2 FYEKMQ come from the germline V gene (reference sequence). This CDR3 reads CASSQGTATYEQYF. CDR3 DNA sequence: TGTGCCAGCAGCCAGGGGACAGCTACCTACGAGCAGTACTTC.

This clone was seen a handful of times. The chain joins TRBV5-1 to TRBJ1-1; 8 nucleotides line up with TRBD1. The CDR3 sequence is 14 residues long. Germline V gene sequence: CDR1 SGHRS, CDR2 YFSETQ. Trimming at V came to 5 bases and at J to 1 base, leaving 4 bases not matched to a gene. CDR3 bases: TGCGCCAGCAGTGGAGGGACAGGGAACACTGAAGCTTTCTTT. It codes for CASSGGTGNTEAFF.